Below, one T cell receptor beta chain is given with its context. No antigen is known for it. This entry is derived from a study of T cell responses to AZD1222 COVID-19 vaccine. Germline V CDR1 and CDR2: SGHTA, FQGNSA. The V end was cut by 5 bases, the J end by 0 bases, with 11 bases between. The CDR3 contains 15 residues. Notes on the study in general: Seropositive at baseline were only a handful of AZD1222 recipients. Most donors were white British, females outnumbered males, and clonal diversity was possibly underestimated. Regions left unmutated in variants are reportedly the target of nearly half of spike-specific TCRs.

Produced via immunoSEQ multiplex PCR; TCRdb's table is partial and in-frame only. The sample has 100,000 or so clones, about 88% seen once. The sequence was obtained from an adult in good health. The rearrangement joins TRBV7-2 to TRBJ1-5; the D is unclear. Material: peripheral blood, obtained on day 0 of AZD1222 vaccination. The CDR3 here is CASSQTRDSNQPQHF. CDR3 bases: TGTGCCAGCAGCCAGACGAGGGATAGCAATCAGCCCCAGCATTTT.